This T cell receptor (beta chain) originates from a study of identical twins. cDNA carried unique molecular identifiers, and a universal primer site was added by template switching. TCRdb used MiXCR to reprocess the 5' RACE reads, holding one entry per CDR3 protein. The table records about 1.7 million distinct CDR3 sequences, under 35% of them present only once. This clonotype was seen ten or more times. Germline V gene sequence: CDR1 SGDLS, CDR2 YYNGEE. CDR3 size: 14 residues. With 3 bases removed from V and 3 bases from J, the gap between germline ends came to 10 bases. Input material: cord blood. The sequence was collected from a newborn girl in good health. V gene TRBV9 combines with J gene TRBJ2-1; TRBD1 might be the D (5 bases). CDR3 loop: CASSARTSYNEQFF. In DNA form, the CDR3 reads TGTGCCAGCAGCGCCAGGACAAGCTACAATGAGCAGTTCTTC.